A single sample is the source of the 17 T cell receptor beta chains below, sequenced in a study of T cells in Graves' hyperthyroidism and ophthalmopathy. Using RNA transcripts as the source, TCR beta CDR3 regions were amplified. The HTBI primer set was used in a first-round RT-PCR of the TCR CDR3. One entry per CDR3 protein, called by TCRdb with MiXCR from the multiplex PCR reads. The profile covers almost 600,000 distinct CDR3 sequences, with about 14% appearing a single time and roughly 6.2% taken by the ten largest. Sequenced sample: blood. All receptors come from a woman in her thirties with Graves' hyperthyroidism that later progressed to Graves' ophthalmopathy.

This clonotype was counted only a few times. The J gene is TRBJ2-3, the V gene TRBV27; no clear D. Germline lookup yields CDR1 MNHEY and CDR2 SMNVEV (reference sequence). V was shortened by 2 bases and J by 6 bases, with 15 bases between the two germline ends. The CDR3 has 15 amino acids. The CDR3 coding sequence is TGTGCCAGCAGTTTAAACCTGGGAAATCTTGATACGCAGTATTTT. Protein product: CASSLNLGNLDTQYF.

This chain connects TRBV12-3 or TRBV12-4 to TRBJ1-1, with unresolved D. V was trimmed by 7 bases and J by 2 bases, leaving 23 bases between them. The CDR3 is 17 residues long. The CDR3 nucleotides are TGTGCCAGCACCCCGATTGCCAACCCTAGATTCAACACTGAAGCTTTCTTT. Its protein product is CASTPIANPRFNTEAFF.

This clonotype came up many times. This chain joins TRBV2 and TRBJ1-1; no clear D. This CDR3 region has 13 residues. Germline values: CDR1 SNHLY, CDR2 FYNNEI. V was cut by 7 bases and J by 8 bases, with 17 bases left in between. CDR3 nucleotides: TGTGCCAGCACCCCTGACGGCCGTGGAGAAGCTTTCTTT. Translated, it gives CASTPDGRGEAFF.

The J gene is TRBJ2-4, the V gene TRBV18; D gene unclear. Looked up from germline, CDR1 is KGHSH and CDR2 is LQKENI. V lost 2 bases to trimming and J lost 0 bases, with 17 bases between them. This CDR3 spans 18 amino acids. The CDR3 loop reads CASSPSPFSTLAKNIQYF. CDR3 sequence (DNA): TGTGCCAGCTCACCATCACCATTCAGTACTTTAGCCAAAAACATTCAGTACTTC.

This clonotype was counted at least ten times. The CDR3 is CASSKTVVLDWGYTF. The CDR3 bases are TGTGCCAGCAGCAAGACGGTCGTTTTGGATTGGGGCTACACCTTC. The chain uses TRBV6-1 and TRBJ1-2, with no clear D. This CDR3 spans 15 amino acids. The germline CDR1 and CDR2 sequences are MNHNS and SASEGT. Trimming removed 6 bases from V and 8 bases from J, with 22 bases in between.

This clonotype was detected a few times. This rearrangement joins TRBV12-3 or TRBV12-4 to TRBJ1-1; 9 nucleotides line up with TRBD1. V gave up 6 bases and J gave up 1 base; unmatched junction bases: 6. This CDR3 has 15 residues. The CDR3 DNA reads as TGTGCCAGCAGCATAACAGGGGGCAGGAACACTGAAGCTTTCTTT. Translation gives CASSITGGRNTEAFF.

This clonotype appeared many times. The J gene is TRBJ2-5, the V gene TRBV14, with TRBD1 matching 7 bases. The length of the CDR3 is 12 residues. CDR1 is SGHDN and CDR2 is FVKESK in the germline V gene. After removal of 9 bases from V and 1 base from J, the junction contained 2 bases not matched to a gene. CDR3 amino acids: CASGQVQETQYF. The CDR3 DNA sequence: TGTGCCAGTGGACAGGTCCAAGAGACCCAGTACTTC.

This clonotype was detected many times. This chain uses TRBV11-3 with TRBJ2-1; possible D gene TRBD2, 5 bases. Trimming left V 1 base short and J 3 bases short, with 10 bases between. Germline CDR1 SGHNT, CDR2 YENEEA. The CDR3 has 15 residues. The CDR3 loop reads CASSLGLAGYNEQFF. The CDR3 DNA sequence: TGTGCCAGCAGCTTAGGTCTAGCCGGCTACAATGAGCAGTTCTTC.

This clonotype was seen ten or more times. The gene calls are TRBV7-8 and TRBJ2-3; D remains ambiguous. Between the trimmed V and J ends, which lost 7 bases and 0 bases, there was a span of 20 bases. The length of the CDR3 is 17 residues. Germline CDR1 is SGHVS and CDR2 is FQNEAQ. The CDR3 loop is CASIRSLGRGSTDTQYF. The CDR3 nucleotides read TGTGCCAGCATCAGGAGCTTAGGGCGAGGTAGCACAGATACGCAGTATTTT. Full variable domain (outside the CDR3, taken from reference TRBV7-8 and TRBJ2-3): GAGVSQSPRYKVAKRGQDVALRCDPISGHVSLFWYQQALGQGPEFLTYFQNEAQLDKSGLPSDRFFAERPEGSVSTLKIQRTQQEDSAVYLCASIRSLGRGSTDTQYFGPGTRLTVL.

This clonotype showed up many times. The chain recombines TRBV27 with TRBJ1-1; D is uncertain. From germline, CDR1 is MNHEY and CDR2 SMNVEV (reference sequence). The ends were cut back, 5 bases at V and 1 base at J, with 8 bases in the middle. This CDR3 is 13 amino acids long. As DNA, the CDR3 is TGTGCCAGCAGTCCTAACACGAACACTGAAGCTTTCTTT. Amino acids: CASSPNTNTEAFF.

This clonotype has at least ten counts. The rearrangement uses TRBV7-8 and TRBJ2-7; D gene ambiguous. The CDR3 covers 12 residues. The germline CDR1 and CDR2 sequences are SGHVS and FQNEAQ. The ends were cut back, 3 bases at V and 6 bases at J, with 9 bases in the middle. Here the CDR3 DNA reads TGTGCCAGCAGCTTGGGTGAGGCCGAGCAGTACTTC. This gives the protein CASSLGEAEQYF.

This clonotype was observed at least ten times. V is TRBV12-3 or TRBV12-4 and J is TRBJ1-1; D is perhaps TRBD1 (5 bases). V was clipped by 6 bases and J by 3 bases, with 14 bases between them. The CDR3 extends over 14 amino acids. The CDR3 here is CASSGTGAYTEAFF. CDR3 nucleotides: TGTGCCAGCAGCGGAACAGGAGCTTACACTGAAGCTTTCTTT.

This clonotype was seen many times. This sequence joins TRBV13 and TRBJ2-1, with TRBD2 identical over 9 bases. Germline V lookup: CDR1 PRHDT, CDR2 FYEKMQ (reference sequence). CDR3 length equals 16 residues. Germline trimming cut 5 bases from V and 8 bases from J; bases unmatched to any gene: 13. The CDR3: CASSTPGGRAPYEQFF. The DNA for the CDR3 is TGTGCCAGCAGCACCCCCGGCGGGAGGGCCCCCTATGAGCAGTTCTTC.

The table lists this clonotype with many counts. The chain employs TRBV6-1 and TRBJ2-7, with D tentatively TRBD1 (6 bases). The CDR3 covers 16 residues. Trimming removed 5 bases from V and 0 bases from J, with 17 bases in between. Germline lookup yields CDR1 MNHNS and CDR2 SASEGT. CDR3 DNA: TGTGCCAGCAGTCAACCCCAGGGGACCCCCTCCTACGAGCAGTACTTC. It translates to CASSQPQGTPSYEQYF.

This chain links TRBV7-2 with TRBJ2-2; the D is unclear. The CDR3 consists of 16 residues. From germline, CDR1 is SGHTA and CDR2 FQGNSA. The V end was cut by 1 base, the J end by 2 bases, with 11 bases between. CDR3 amino acids: CASSLDISLNTGELFF. The CDR3 DNA reads TGTGCCAGCAGCTTAGATATTAGCTTAAACACCGGGGAGCTGTTTTTT.

In this sample, this clonotype turned up many times. The gene calls are TRBV7-9 and TRBJ2-7; 8 positions agree with TRBD1. Germline assignment: CDR1 SEHNR and CDR2 FQNEAQ (reference sequence). V shed 3 bases, J shed 0 bases, and the junction held 4 bases outside the gene matches. This CDR3 contains 15 residues. CDR3 in DNA: TGTGCCAGCAGCTTGTTCACAGGGGGCTCCTACGAGCAGTACTTC. Translating gives CASSLFTGGSYEQYF.

CDR3 region: CASRGGPIKPQHF. DNA for the CDR3: TGTGCCAGTAGAGGGGGGCCCATTAAACCCCAGCATTTT. The rearrangement joins TRBV19 to TRBJ1-5, with D possibly being TRBD1 (6 bases). Per germline, CDR1 LNHDA and CDR2 SQIVND (reference sequence). V lost 6 bases and J 10 bases, leaving 16 bases between the germline ends. The CDR3 is 13 amino acids.